These 30 T cell receptor beta chains were sequenced from one sample in a study of PD-L1 blockade in urothelial cancer (dated by TCRdb to the late 2010s). The sample's time point, from its label and the paper: peripheral blood 6 weeks after treatment start. Receptor amplification or capture employed the immunoSEQ multiplex PCR assay. The table was pulled from immuneACCESS by TCRdb, which kept in-frame rearrangements only. Such tables lose some clones; where checked, under half of the loss comes from unresolved V genes, and the rest has no known cause. The sample table contains some 120,000 clones; only one count was recorded for around 89% of them. 1.5% to 2% of the sample belongs to the ten largest clones. The source material was PBMCs, sampled around atezolizumab (anti-PD-L1) treatment. Receptor source: a man aged 55 to 70 with urothelial cancer.

The V call is TRBV20-1, the J call TRBJ2-5; perhaps TRBD2 as D (6 bases). Germline values: CDR1 DFQATT, CDR2 SNEGSKA (reference sequence). V was cut by 3 bases and J by 5 bases, with 7 bases left in between. There are 11 residues in the CDR3. CDR3 bases: TGCAGTGCTAGTGGGAGGGAGACCCAGTACTTC. Protein: CSASGRETQYF.

J is TRBJ2-1 and V is TRBV5-1; 8 bases agree with TRBD2. J lost 8 bases, V lost 0 bases, and 10 bases had no gene match. CDR3 size: 16 residues. Germline V gene data show CDR1 as SGHRS and CDR2 as YFSETQ. Here the CDR3 reads CASSLDRGGPLDEQFF. The DNA of the CDR3 is TGCGCCAGCAGCTTGGATCGGGGGGGGCCGTTGGATGAGCAGTTCTTC.

The V call is TRBV18, the J call TRBJ2-3, with 11 positions matching TRBD1. The CDR3 extends over 16 amino acids. V was clipped by 2 bases and J by 2 bases; unmatched bases: 3. The germline gives CDR1 KGHSH, CDR2 LQKENI. The CDR3 DNA reads as TGTGCCAGCTCACCATTGGGACAGGGGGACACAGATACGCAGTATTTT. Its protein product is CASSPLGQGDTDTQYF.

The chain recombines TRBV28 with TRBJ2-7; 8 bases are shared with TRBD2. V shed 7 bases, J shed 3 bases, and the junction held 8 bases outside the gene matches. In germline, CDR1 is MDHEN, CDR2 SYDVKM. The CDR3 has 14 residues. Here the CDR3 DNA reads TGTGCCAGCACCCCCGGCGGGGGGCGCTACGAGCAGTACTTC. It encodes CASTPGGGRYEQYF.

The chain recombines TRBV7-9 with TRBJ1-2; 8 bases fit TRBD1. Germline assignment: CDR1 SEHNR and CDR2 FQNEAQ (reference sequence). The CDR3 has 13 amino acids. Trimming removed 4 bases from V and 7 bases from J; junction bases left unmatched: 5. In nucleotides, the CDR3 is TGTGCCAGCAGCTCCCAGGGGGCGCTTGGCTACACCTTC. Protein: CASSSQGALGYTF.

The chain links TRBV7-2 to TRBJ2-7, with TRBD2 matching 7 bases. V was pared by 5 bases and J by 7 bases, with 11 bases of the junction left unmatched. Germline V gene lookup returns CDR1 SGHTA and CDR2 FQGNSA. The CDR3 has 14 residues. This CDR3 reads CASSAPNGRQEQYF. The CDR3 DNA sequence: TGTGCCAGCAGCGCCCCAAACGGGAGGCAGGAGCAGTACTTC.

The genes are TRBV18 and TRBJ2-7; a possible D gene is TRBD2 (5 bases). Trimming stripped 3 bases from V and 7 bases from J, with 16 bases between. CDR3 length: 14 amino acids. The germline V gene encodes CDR1 KGHSH and CDR2 LQKENI. The CDR3 DNA sequence: TGTGCCAGCTCACCGCTTCAATGGTCGGGGGAGCAGTACTTC. This gives the protein CASSPLQWSGEQYF. The full variable domain, in which reference TRBV18 and TRBJ2-7 provide the parts outside the CDR3, is NAGVMQNPRHLVRRRGQEARLRCSPMKGHSHVYWYRQLPEEGLKFMVYLQKENIIDESGMPKERFSAEFPKEGPSILRIQQVVRGDSAAYFCASSPLQWSGEQYFGPGTRLTVT.

The chain is built from TRBV9 and TRBJ2-2; the match to TRBD2 covers 7 bases. The CDR3 is made up of 16 amino acids. V shed 5 bases, J shed 2 bases, and the junction held 9 bases outside the gene matches. Germline V gene data show CDR1 as SGDLS and CDR2 as YYNGEE. The CDR3 sequence is CASSRPTGLNTGELFF. The DNA of the CDR3 is TGTGCCAGCAGTCGCCCTACGGGACTAAACACCGGGGAGCTGTTTTTT.

This clone appeared a single time. The gene calls are TRBV11-1 and TRBJ2-6; 7 bases agree with TRBD1. Trimming at V came to 1 base and at J to 3 bases, leaving 6 bases not matched to a gene. The CDR3 consists of 17 residues. The germline gives CDR1 SGHAT, CDR2 FQDESV (reference sequence). Written as DNA, the CDR3 is TGTGCCAGCAGCTTAGGACAGGGTCGAGGTGGGGCCAACGTCCTGACTTTC. This sequence encodes CASSLGQGRGGANVLTF.

The chain uses TRBV28 and TRBJ2-1; D remains unclear. CDR1 is MDHEN, CDR2 SYDVKM, per germline. V lost 4 bases and J lost 4, with 2 bases in between. This CDR3 spans 11 amino acids. The CDR3: CASSSYNEQFF. The CDR3 DNA reads TGTGCCAGCAGTTCTTACAATGAGCAGTTCTTC.

This CDR3 is CASSLADSTDTQYF. The DNA for the CDR3 is TGTGCCAGCAGTTTAGCGGATAGCACAGATACGCAGTATTTT. V usage is TRBV27 and J usage is TRBJ2-3; no definite D call. The germline CDR1 and CDR2 sequences are MNHEY and SMNVEV (reference sequence). The CDR3 has 14 residues. Trimming took 2 bases from V and 0 from J, leaving 6 bases between them.

This chain connects TRBV5-1 to TRBJ2-2; 8 bases match TRBD1. The CDR3 runs to 15 residues. Per germline, CDR1 SGHRS and CDR2 YFSETQ. Germline trimming cut 4 bases from V and 7 bases from J; bases unmatched to any gene: 9. As DNA, the CDR3 is TGCGCCAGCAGCCCGGGACAGGTCGCTGGCGGGGAGCTGTTTTTT. It translates to CASSPGQVAGGELFF.

The chain links TRBV9 to TRBJ2-1; 10 bases are a match to TRBD2. The V gene end was trimmed by 4 bases and the J gene end by 0 bases; junction bases not matched to a gene: 4. Germline CDR1 and CDR2: SGDLS and YYNGEE. The CDR3 is 16 residues long. CDR3 protein: CASSSRLAGSYNEQFF. In DNA form, the CDR3 reads TGTGCCAGCAGCTCGAGACTAGCGGGCTCCTACAATGAGCAGTTCTTC.

The sample holds a few counts of this clone. CDR3 sequence reads: CASSFTSARGYTF. CDR3 DNA sequence: TGTGCCAGCAGCTTTACTTCTGCTAGAGGCTACACCTTC. The V and J genes are TRBV7-9 and TRBJ1-2, with D hard to call. CDR1 SEHNR and CDR2 FQNEAQ come from the germline V gene (reference sequence). This CDR3 spans 13 amino acids. Trimming took off 3 bases at V and 8 bases at J, with 13 bases between the two ends.

This chain uses TRBV7-9 with TRBJ1-5; 7 nucleotides agree with TRBD1. CDR1 and CDR2 from the germline V gene are SEHNR and FQNEAQ (reference sequence). With V trimmed by 5 bases and J by 4 bases, 5 bases remained unmatched. The CDR3 has 14 amino acids. This CDR3 reads CASSRQGANQPQHF. The CDR3 DNA follows: TGTGCCAGCAGCCGACAGGGAGCGAATCAGCCCCAGCATTTT.

The V call is TRBV6-4, the J call TRBJ1-6, with 7 bases aligning to TRBD1. Germline-derived CDR1 and CDR2 are MRHNA and SNTAGT. V was clipped by 5 bases and J by 9 bases; unmatched bases: 10. This CDR3 contains 15 residues. The CDR3 is CASSPHRGEGSPLHF. Here the CDR3 DNA reads TGTGCCAGCAGTCCGCACAGGGGAGAAGGTTCACCCCTCCACTTT.

CDR3 amino acids: CASSPAGDSYNEQFF. For the CDR3, the DNA is TGTGCCAGCAGTCCAGCGGGGGATTCCTACAATGAGCAGTTCTTC. The J gene is TRBJ2-1, the V gene TRBV28; 8 bases fit TRBD2. The CDR3 totals 15 residues. The V and J ends lost 5 bases and 1 base, in that order; junction bases with no gene match: 4. Per the germline V gene, CDR1 is MDHEN and CDR2 is SYDVKM.

The sample holds one count of this clone. The chain is built from TRBV10-3 and TRBJ2-3; 14 bases fit TRBD2. Unmatched junction bases numbered 6, after V lost 6 bases and J lost 4 bases. Germline-derived CDR1 and CDR2 are ENHRY and SYGVKD. The CDR3 has 16 residues. The CDR3 protein is CAIRPGLAGEADTQYF. In DNA form, the CDR3 reads TGTGCCATCAGGCCGGGACTAGCGGGGGAGGCAGATACGCAGTATTTT.

The chain is built from TRBV25-1 and TRBJ2-7; maybe TRBD1 (6 bases). V was clipped by 5 bases and J by 6 bases, with 11 bases between them. The CDR3 totals 12 residues. The V gene's germline CDR1 is MGHDK and CDR2 SYGVNS. The CDR3 bases are TGTGCCAGCAGTCCACAGGGCACCGAGCAGTACTTC. Translating gives CASSPQGTEQYF.

This clone has a handful of counts. The chain couples TRBV12-5 to TRBJ2-7; TRBD1 aligns across 8 bases. Germline lookup yields CDR1 LGHNT and CDR2 FRNRAP. CDR3 size: 15 residues. Trimming removed 6 bases from V and 2 bases from J; junction bases left unmatched: 9. CDR3: CASGSDRDRPYEQYF. The DNA of the CDR3 is TGTGCTAGTGGGTCGGACAGGGACAGACCCTACGAGCAGTACTTC.

The chain is built from TRBV10-3 and TRBJ2-1, with 9 bases matching TRBD1. V trimming: 10 bases; J trimming: 3 bases; junction bases outside the gene matches: 7. This CDR3 region has 14 residues. Germline-derived CDR1 and CDR2 are ENHRY and SYGVKD. CDR3: CATQGQGIYNEQFF. The CDR3 bases are TGTGCCACCCAGGGACAGGGTATCTACAATGAGCAGTTCTTC.

This clone was counted a few times. The rearrangement joins TRBV2 to TRBJ2-2, with D perhaps matching TRBD1 (6 bases). The V end lost 3 bases, the J end lost 2 bases, and 13 bases lay between the germline ends. Germline CDR1 reads SNHLY; CDR2 reads FYNNEI. The CDR3 loop spans 16 amino acids. The CDR3 DNA follows: TGTGCCAGCAGTGACCAGGGGCTACAAAACACCGGGGAGCTGTTTTTT. Translation gives CASSDQGLQNTGELFF. Variable domain in full (rest from reference TRBV2 and TRBJ2-2): EPEVTQTPSHQVTQMGQEVILRCVPISNHLYFYWYRQILGQKVEFLVSFYNNEISEKSEIFDDQFSVERPDGSNFTLKIRSTKLEDSAMYFCASSDQGLQNTGELFFGEGSRLTVL.

This clone occurred once. The chain carries TRBV5-4 and TRBJ2-1; 9 bases agree with TRBD2. Germline loops: CDR1 SGHNT, CDR2 YYREEE (reference sequence). This CDR3 has 16 residues. The V segment lost 0 bases and the J segment 7 bases; nucleotides outside the gene matches: 8. For the CDR3, the DNA is TGTGCCAGCAGCTTGGCCGCGACTAGCGGTTATAATGAGCAGTTCTTC. This gives the protein CASSLAATSGYNEQFF.

The chain uses TRBV30 and TRBJ2-3; 7 nucleotides agree with TRBD1. From germline, CDR1 is GTSNPN and CDR2 SVGIG (reference sequence). V lost 1 base, J lost 2 bases, and 3 bases stayed unmatched. This CDR3 comprises 14 residues. CDR3 nucleotides: TGTGCCTGGAGTGACAGGGGTCTCACAGATACGCAGTATTTT. The encoded protein is CAWSDRGLTDTQYF. The variable domain in full, with the rest retrieved from reference TRBV30 and TRBJ2-3, is SQTIHQWPATLVQPVGSPLSLECTVEGTSNPNLYWYRQAAGRGLQLLFYSVGIGQISSEVPQNLSASRPQDRQFILSSKKLLLSDSGFYLCAWSDRGLTDTQYFGPGTRLTVL.

V and J are TRBV7-9 and TRBJ2-5, with 14 bases identical to TRBD2. The V segment lost 4 bases and the J segment 5 bases; nucleotides outside the gene matches: 3. Germline V gives CDR1 SEHNR, CDR2 FQNEAQ (reference sequence). This CDR3 comprises 15 residues. The chain's CDR3 is CASSYGTSGGETQYF. Here the CDR3 DNA reads TGTGCCAGCAGCTACGGGACTAGCGGGGGTGAGACCCAGTACTTC.

CDR3 amino acids: CASSPAWGGQGIYEQYF. The CDR3 coding sequence is TGCGCCAGCAGCCCCGCCTGGGGGGGACAGGGCATCTACGAGCAGTACTTC. The rearrangement uses TRBV4-1 and TRBJ2-7, with 9 bases identical to TRBD1. The V gene's germline CDR1 is MGHRA and CDR2 YSYEKL. CDR3 length: 17 amino acids. V shed 4 bases and J 3 bases; nucleotides not matched to a gene: 13.

The chain joins TRBV6-6 to TRBJ2-1, with a weak D call TRBD2 (7 bases). This CDR3 region has 14 residues. V dropped 7 bases and J dropped 2 bases, with 12 bases sitting between them. The germline V gene has CDR1 MNHNY and CDR2 SVGAGI (reference sequence). The CDR3, as DNA: TGTGCCAGCATCAAAGGGGGGGCCTACAATGAGCAGTTCTTC. Translating gives CASIKGGAYNEQFF.

V usage is TRBV10-1 and J usage is TRBJ2-7; a weak D match, TRBD2 (6 bases). CDR1 and CDR2 from the germline V gene are WNHNN and SYGVQD (reference sequence). The CDR3 contains 11 residues. The germline V and J ends were trimmed by 4 bases and 5 bases, with 6 bases remaining between them. CDR3 amino acids: CASSGGDEQYF. CDR3 bases: TGCGCCAGCAGTGGGGGGGACGAGCAGTACTTC.

The chain has TRBV4-2 and TRBJ1-1; TRBD1 might be the D (6 bases). Germline CDR1 is LGHNA and CDR2 is YNFKEQ. There are 12 residues in the CDR3. Trimming took 3 bases from V and 11 from J, leaving 13 bases between them. The CDR3 here is CASSQDSDEAFF. In DNA form, the CDR3 reads TGTGCCAGCAGCCAGGACAGCGATGAGGCTTTCTTT.

The J gene is TRBJ1-2, the V gene TRBV5-6, with 8 bases lining up with TRBD1. The CDR3 has 14 residues. V shed 4 bases, J shed 7 bases, and the junction held 9 bases outside the gene matches. Germline assignment: CDR1 SGHDT and CDR2 YYEEEE. The CDR3 region is CASSPGQGLGGYTF. DNA of the CDR3: TGTGCCAGCAGCCCAGGACAGGGACTTGGTGGCTACACCTTC.